This paragraph reports one T cell receptor (beta chain). As yet, its antigen is unknown. CDR3 size: 14 residues. CDR1 WSHSY and CDR2 SAAADI come from the germline V gene. The germline V and J ends were trimmed by 3 bases and 5 bases, with 13 bases remaining between them. The data are from a study of brain T cells in children with intractable seizures. Study-level results: Viral specificity was inferred only from CDR3 similarity; HCMV serostatus was unknown. Pre-surgery blood may have been undersampled, hiding some clones.

Time point of the sample: blood from clinic visit 5 months post-surgery; TSC patient then seizure free. Sequencing was limited to surgery cases with top T cell transcript signatures in brain tissue. Pre-surgery treatment included at least one anti-epileptic drug. Libraries were prepared by immunoSEQ multiplex PCR; TCRdb keeps only in-frame clonotypes and omits some of them. The sample records about 340,000 clones, about 94% being singletons. The rearrangement uses TRBV10-2 and TRBJ1-1; D perhaps matches TRBD1 (6 bases). The TCR sequence derives from a boy under two years old with tuberous sclerosis and intractable seizures. The input for sequencing was peripheral blood, taken around 5 months after surgery. The CDR3 region has the DNA TGCGCCAGCAGTGATTGGGGGGCGAGAACTGAAGCTTTCTTT. Translated, it gives CASSDWGARTEAFF.